One sample yielded the 24 T cell receptor beta chains listed below, sequenced in a study of T cells in Graves' hyperthyroidism and ophthalmopathy. Amplification targeted TCR beta CDR3 regions from RNA transcripts. The primer set for the first-round RT-PCR of the TCR CDR3 was HTBI. TCRdb re-called the multiplex PCR reads with MiXCR, one entry per CDR3 protein. The sample has approximately 700,000 distinct CDR3 sequences, about 45% seen once. Sequencing was carried out using peripheral blood or thyroid tissue (not recorded which). The receptors shown here come from an adult man with Graves' disease, either hyperthyroidism or ophthalmopathy (not recorded which).

This clonotype was seen at least ten times. The CDR3 spells CATSDVQGGWTEAFF. The DNA of the CDR3 is TGTGCCACCAGTGATGTACAGGGCGGATGGACTGAAGCTTTCTTT. The chain employs TRBV24-1 and TRBJ1-1; D may be TRBD1 (6 bases). The CDR3 consists of 15 residues. Germline V gene lookup returns CDR1 KGHDR and CDR2 SFDVKD. V was cut by 3 bases and J by 5 bases, with 15 bases left in between.

This clonotype was recorded many times. The chain has TRBV12-3 or TRBV12-4 and TRBJ1-3; D is unclear. Between the trimmed V and J ends, which lost 7 bases and 0 bases, there was a span of 10 bases. CDR3 length: 14 amino acids. In DNA form, the CDR3 reads TGTGCCAGCATGGTGACCCTCTCTGGAAACACCATATATTTT. Its protein product is CASMVTLSGNTIYF.

The rearrangement links TRBV20-1 to TRBJ1-1; D is possibly TRBD1 (5 bases). The CDR3 contains 15 residues. The germline gives CDR1 DFQATT, CDR2 SNEGSKA (reference sequence). The ends were cut back, 3 bases at V and 4 bases at J, with 18 bases in the middle. CDR3 in amino acids: CSASLSGAGGTEAFF. DNA of the CDR3: TGCAGTGCTAGCCTGTCCGGGGCCGGGGGCACTGAAGCTTTCTTT.

The V gene is TRBV29-1, the J gene TRBJ1-4; a weak D match, TRBD1 (6 bases). CDR3 size: 16 residues. CDR1 and CDR2 from the germline V gene are SQVTM and ANQGSEA. V lost 0 bases, J lost 0 bases, and 11 bases lay in between. The CDR3 DNA follows: TGCAGCGTTGAAGATCGGGGGGACACAACTAATGAAAAACTGTTTTTT. Its protein is CSVEDRGDTTNEKLFF.

This clonotype was found a few times. The chain combines TRBV20-1 with TRBJ2-7; 7 bases line up with TRBD1. CDR1 and CDR2 from the germline V gene are DFQATT and SNEGSKA (reference sequence). V gave up 4 bases and J gave up 1 base; unmatched junction bases: 7. The CDR3 extends over 14 amino acids. The CDR3 nucleotides are TGCAGTGCTACCAGACCGGACAGGTCCTACGAGCAGTACTTC. This translates into CSATRPDRSYEQYF.

The chain carries TRBV7-6 and TRBJ1-2; the D gene is possibly TRBD1 (6 bases). The V gene's germline CDR1 is SGHVS and CDR2 FNYEAQ. Trimming stripped 4 bases from V and 0 bases from J, with 15 bases between. The CDR3 totals 16 residues. The CDR3 sequence is CASSYLDRTANYGYTF. In nucleotides, the CDR3 is TGTGCCAGCAGCTATCTCGACAGGACAGCTAACTATGGCTACACCTTC. Looking up the rest from reference TRBV7-6 and TRBJ1-2 gives the full variable domain: GAGVSQSPRYKVTKRGQDVALRCDPISGHVSLYWYRQALGQGPEFLTYFNYEAQQDKSGLPNDRFSAERPEGSISTLTIQRTEQRDSAMYRCASSYLDRTANYGYTFGSGTRLTVV.

Many counts were recorded for this clonotype. The chain has TRBV25-1 and TRBJ2-5; a possible D gene is TRBD2 (6 bases). V lost 1 base and J 0 bases, leaving 9 bases between the germline ends. Germline values: CDR1 MGHDK, CDR2 SYGVNS. There are 15 residues in the CDR3. Here the CDR3 reads CASSELAEYQETQYF. The CDR3 DNA reads as TGTGCCAGCAGTGAATTAGCGGAGTACCAAGAGACCCAGTACTTC.

This clonotype showed up many times. The chain recombines TRBV2 with TRBJ1-6; D is ambiguous. Germline CDR1 SNHLY, CDR2 FYNNEI. The CDR3 spans 14 residues. Trimming removed 1 base from V and 7 bases from J, with 8 bases in between. The CDR3 DNA sequence: TGTGCCAGCAGTGAAGGGGTCCCAAATTCACCCCTCCACTTT. Its translation is CASSEGVPNSPLHF.

The gene calls are TRBV7-9 and TRBJ2-2; unclear D gene. CDR1 and CDR2 from the germline V gene are SEHNR and FQNEAQ (reference sequence). Trimming removed 5 bases at V and 0 bases at J, with 19 bases between. The CDR3 has 18 amino acids. The CDR3 loop reads CASSAPSPDISNTGELFF. For the CDR3, the DNA is TGTGCCAGCAGCGCCCCCTCCCCCGACATTTCGAACACCGGGGAGCTGTTTTTT.

The chain has TRBV25-1 and TRBJ1-4, with 8 bases lining up with TRBD1. The CDR3 spans 16 residues. The V gene's germline CDR1 is MGHDK and CDR2 SYGVNS. The trim removed 5 bases at V and 1 base at J, leaving 6 bases unmatched. For the CDR3, the DNA is TGTGCCAGCAGTTTTGGACAGGGTGGAACTAATGAAAAACTGTTTTTT. The encoded protein is CASSFGQGGTNEKLFF.

J is TRBJ1-2 and V is TRBV15; 7 bases are a match to TRBD1. Germline CDR1 is LNHNV and CDR2 is YYDKDF (reference sequence). The length of the CDR3 is 15 residues. The V and J ends lost 3 bases and 5 bases, in that order; junction bases with no gene match: 9. The CDR3 region is CATSSYSTGYYGYTF. CDR3 nucleotide sequence: TGTGCCACCAGCAGTTACTCGACAGGGTATTATGGCTACACCTTC. Full variable domain (outside the CDR3, taken from reference TRBV15 and TRBJ1-2): DAMVIQNPRYQVTQFGKPVTLSCSQTLNHNVMYWYQQKSSQAPKLLFHYYDKDFNNEADTPDNFQSRRPNTSFCFLDIRSPGLGDTAMYLCATSSYSTGYYGYTFGSGTRLTVV.

This clonotype has a count of ten or more. The chain couples TRBV7-8 to TRBJ2-7, with D possibly being TRBD1 (5 bases). Germline lookup yields CDR1 SGHVS and CDR2 FQNEAQ. CDR3 size: 15 residues. The germline V and J ends were trimmed by 5 bases and 6 bases, with 20 bases remaining between them. The CDR3 loop reads CASSPPGRQIPEQYF. Written as DNA, the CDR3 is TGTGCCAGCAGCCCACCCGGCCGACAGATCCCCGAGCAGTACTTC.

This clonotype was counted at least ten times. This chain links TRBV2 with TRBJ2-6; D not resolved. The CDR3 runs 16 residues. Germline V CDR1 and CDR2: SNHLY, FYNNEI. Trimming pared 2 bases from V and 3 bases from J, leaving 11 bases between. This CDR3 is CASSERLGLGANVLTF. CDR3 in DNA: TGTGCCAGCAGTGAACGGCTTGGGCTTGGGGCCAACGTCCTGACTTTC. The full variable domain, completed using reference TRBV2 and TRBJ2-6, is EPEVTQTPSHQVTQMGQEVILRCVPISNHLYFYWYRQILGQKVEFLVSFYNNEISEKSEIFDDQFSVERPDGSNFTLKIRSTKLEDSAMYFCASSERLGLGANVLTFGAGSRLTVL.

This clonotype has more than one count but fewer than ten. J is TRBJ2-7 and V is TRBV10-3, with D tentatively TRBD2 (6 bases). V was trimmed by 3 bases and J by 0 bases, leaving 12 bases between them. The CDR3 length is 15 residues. Germline CDR1 is ENHRY and CDR2 is SYGVKD. CDR3 sequence reads: CAISDLAGSSYEQYF. The CDR3 DNA reads TGTGCCATCAGTGACTTGGCGGGAAGCTCCTACGAGCAGTACTTC.

The chain recombines TRBV2 with TRBJ1-3; 8 nucleotides match TRBD1. Per germline, CDR1 SNHLY and CDR2 FYNNEI. V dropped 8 bases and J dropped 2; count of bases not matched to a gene: 11. The CDR3 spans 16 residues. In DNA, the CDR3 is TGTGCCAGCTCACCACTGGACAGGGCAGCTGGAAACACCATATATTTT. Translating gives CASSPLDRAAGNTIYF. Full variable domain (remainder filled in from reference TRBV2 and TRBJ1-3): EPEVTQTPSHQVTQMGQEVILRCVPISNHLYFYWYRQILGQKVEFLVSFYNNEISEKSEIFDDQFSVERPDGSNFTLKIRSTKLEDSAMYFCASSPLDRAAGNTIYFGEGSWLTVV.

This clonotype was observed a handful of times. This chain connects TRBV2 to TRBJ2-7, with TRBD2 matching 10 bases. V dropped 6 bases and J dropped 0; count of bases not matched to a gene: 5. The CDR3 has 15 amino acids. Germline CDR1 and CDR2: SNHLY and FYNNEI. The CDR3 sequence: CASRGTSVNSYEQYF. DNA of the CDR3: TGTGCCAGCAGGGGGACTAGCGTCAACTCCTACGAGCAGTACTTC.

As to this clonotype: This could be a read error, since a much larger clone is one nucleotide away. This rearrangement joins TRBV10-3 to TRBJ1-2; 7 nucleotides match TRBD1. Per germline, CDR1 ENHRY and CDR2 SYGVKD. The CDR3 is 12 amino acids. The CDR3 DNA follows: TGTGCCGTCAGTTGGACAGGCCATGGCTACACCTTC. Translated, it gives CAVSWTGHGYTF.

The table lists this clonotype with many counts. The chain combines TRBV24-1 with TRBJ2-2, with D unresolved. Per germline, CDR1 KGHDR and CDR2 SFDVKD. The CDR3 extends over 14 amino acids. V lost 6 bases to trimming and J lost 4 bases, with 11 bases between them. CDR3 in DNA: TGTGCCACCAGTAATCCCTACGTCACCGGGGAGCTGTTTTTT. Translation: CATSNPYVTGELFF.

This clonotype was counted ten times or more. The gene calls are TRBV19 and TRBJ1-2, with D tentatively TRBD1 (5 bases). The CDR3 is made up of 14 amino acids. Trimming cost V 3 bases and J 8 bases, with 16 bases left between them. Germline CDR1 LNHDA, CDR2 SQIVND (reference sequence). CDR3 DNA sequence: TGTGCCAGTAGTATCGGGACCAGGGAGGGAGGCTACACCTTC. Translation gives CASSIGTREGGYTF. Drawing the rest from reference TRBV19 and TRBJ1-2, the complete variable domain is DGGITQSPKYLFRKEGQNVTLSCEQNLNHDAMYWYRQDPGQGLRLIYYSQIVNDFQKGDIAEGYSVSREKKESFPLTVTSAQKNPTAFYLCASSIGTREGGYTFGSGTRLTVV.

The chain recombines TRBV4-2 with TRBJ1-5, with TRBD1 identical over 7 bases. With V trimmed by 5 bases and J by 1 base, 5 bases remained unmatched. Germline CDR1 is LGHNA and CDR2 is YNFKEQ. The CDR3 is 15 amino acids. The DNA for the CDR3 is TGTGCCAGCAGCTTGGACAGGTTCAGCAATCAGCCCCAGCATTTT. It translates to CASSLDRFSNQPQHF.

V usage is TRBV10-3 and J usage is TRBJ1-5; D unclear. In germline, CDR1 is ENHRY, CDR2 SYGVKD. Trimming cost V 3 bases and J 7 bases, with 4 bases left between them. The CDR3 sequence is 11 residues long. The CDR3 DNA follows: TGTGCCATCAGTGACAGGCAGCCCCAGCATTTT. It specifies CAISDRQPQHF.

This clonotype was counted only a few times. The J gene is TRBJ2-2, the V gene TRBV10-3, with no clear D. V gave up 10 bases and J gave up 7 bases, with 7 bases separating them. This CDR3 region has 10 residues. Germline CDR1 reads ENHRY; CDR2 reads SYGVKD. The CDR3 nucleotides are TGTGCCACCGGGTACGGGGAGCTGTTTTTT. This sequence encodes CATGYGELFF.

This clonotype was counted ten times or more. The chain carries TRBV20-1 and TRBJ1-1; D might be TRBD1 (6 bases). The V gene lost 5 bases and the J gene lost 7 bases, with 11 bases spanning the gap. Germline values: CDR1 DFQATT, CDR2 SNEGSKA (reference sequence). The CDR3 covers 11 residues. CDR3 protein: CSAGTTGEAFF. The DNA for the CDR3 is TGCAGTGCTGGCACGACAGGTGAAGCTTTCTTT.

This chain joins TRBV20-1 and TRBJ2-7; maybe TRBD1 (5 bases). This CDR3 comprises 14 residues. Trimming removed 0 bases from V and 6 bases from J, with 15 bases in between. Germline values: CDR1 DFQATT, CDR2 SNEGSKA (reference sequence). The CDR3 region is CSARDWLQGSEQYF. CDR3 coding DNA: TGCAGTGCTAGAGATTGGCTCCAGGGATCCGAGCAGTACTTC.